A single sample is the source of the 20 T cell receptor beta chains below, sequenced in a study of T-cell memory formation after mild COVID-19. Via MiXCR, TCRdb re-called the 5' RACE reads, giving one row per CDR3 protein. The sample records 300,000 to 350,000 distinct CDR3 sequences, approximately 20% being singletons. Material: PBMCs or a T cell subset sorted from them (not recorded which). The source is a man younger than 35 who had mild COVID-19 (a few samples of this study predate the infection). Cell type and time point are not known.

This sequence joins TRBV10-3 and TRBJ1-2, with D unclear. Germline-derived CDR1 and CDR2 are ENHRY and SYGVKD. V gave up 2 bases and J gave up 1 base, with 11 bases separating them. This CDR3 comprises 15 residues. The CDR3 loop is CAISEGPPINYGYTF. The CDR3 DNA sequence: TGTGCCATCAGTGAGGGCCCTCCCATTAACTATGGCTACACCTTC.

V gene TRBV6-5 combines with J gene TRBJ1-1; perhaps TRBD1 as D (5 bases). CDR3 length: 12 amino acids. Germline CDR1 is MNHEY and CDR2 is SVGAGI. The V and J ends lost 6 bases and 7 bases respectively, with 12 bases between them. CDR3 protein: CASRRGGGEAFF. In nucleotides, the CDR3 is TGTGCCAGCAGAAGAGGTGGGGGTGAAGCTTTCTTT.

The table lists this clonotype with many counts. V gene TRBV7-2 combines with J gene TRBJ1-2, with TRBD1 matching 7 bases. Germline V gene lookup returns CDR1 SGHTA and CDR2 FQGNSA. The CDR3 spans 21 residues. The junction had 29 bases not matched to a gene; V was cut back by 3 bases and J by 7 bases. CDR3 coding DNA: TGTGCCAGCAGCTTGGTTTCGTTGGGCAGATTTTTGACAGGGCCTGGGGGTGGCTACACCTTC. Translated, it gives CASSLVSLGRFLTGPGGGYTF.

This clonotype was seen more than once but under ten times. The chain uses TRBV12-3 or TRBV12-4 and TRBJ1-6; 7 nucleotides align to TRBD1. V was clipped by 6 bases and J by 9 bases; unmatched bases: 8. This CDR3 has 14 residues. Here the CDR3 DNA reads TGTGCCAGCAGAAGGGGACAGTCTCGTTCACCCCTCCACTTT. This encodes CASRRGQSRSPLHF.

This chain uses TRBV23-1 with TRBJ2-6; D unresolved. TRBV23-1 is marked as an open reading frame, function uncertain. CDR3 length: 17 amino acids. V lost 8 bases to trimming and J lost 0 bases, with 17 bases between them. CDR3 amino acids: CASDPRQVNSGANVLTF. CDR3 bases: TGCGCCAGCGACCCCAGGCAGGTCAACTCTGGGGCCAACGTCCTGACTTTC.

CDR3 DNA: TGTGCCAGCAGGGGACCGGGCGGACAGGGTTTTGGCTACACCTTC. Translated: CASRGPGGQGFGYTF. This chain links TRBV2 with TRBJ1-2; TRBD1 aligns across 8 bases. This CDR3 has 15 residues. Per the germline V gene, CDR1 is SNHLY and CDR2 is FYNNEI. The V segment lost 6 bases and the J segment 7 bases; nucleotides outside the gene matches: 13.

This clonotype was detected a few times. The chain combines TRBV5-1 with TRBJ1-1; D unclear. The CDR3 extends over 14 amino acids. Germline assignment: CDR1 SGHRS and CDR2 YFSETQ. Trimming shortened V by 2 bases and J by 0 bases, and 8 bases separated the two germline ends. The CDR3 loop is CASSFGRVNTEAFF. DNA for the CDR3: TGCGCCAGCAGCTTTGGCCGGGTGAACACTGAAGCTTTCTTT.

This clonotype was recorded a few times. V is TRBV9 and J is TRBJ2-3; TRBD2 matches at 8 bases. J gave up 2 bases and V 3 bases, and 2 bases lay outside the gene matches. Germline V gene lookup returns CDR1 SGDLS and CDR2 YYNGEE. The CDR3 sequence is 14 residues long. CDR3 residues: CASSERGNTDTQYF. CDR3 in DNA: TGTGCCAGCAGCGAGCGGGGGAACACAGATACGCAGTATTTT.

This clonotype was observed a few times. The chain couples TRBV6-2 or TRBV6-3 to TRBJ1-6; D remains unclear. Trimming left V 7 bases short and J 4 bases short, with 17 bases between. Germline assignment: CDR1 MNHEY and CDR2 SVGEGT. The CDR3 is made up of 16 amino acids. CDR3 nucleotides: TGTGCCAGCATCGGGTATCGGGGAGGTTATAATTCACCCCTCCACTTT. It encodes CASIGYRGGYNSPLHF.

This clonotype was seen a handful of times. The J gene is TRBJ2-5, the V gene TRBV5-1; 7 bases match TRBD2. This CDR3 has 14 amino acids. Trimming removed 8 bases from V and 0 bases from J; junction bases left unmatched: 7. The germline V gene encodes CDR1 SGHRS and CDR2 YFSETQ. This chain's CDR3 is CASGPREYQETQYF. DNA of the CDR3: TGCGCCAGTGGCCCGCGGGAGTACCAAGAGACCCAGTACTTC.

This clonotype appeared a few times. This sequence joins TRBV5-1 and TRBJ2-3; 9 bases are a match to TRBD1. The CDR3 totals 16 residues. Germline V gene lookup returns CDR1 SGHRS and CDR2 YFSETQ. With 3 bases clipped from V and 4 bases from J, the junction kept 9 bases outside the gene matches. CDR3 region: CASSSSPGQGADTQYF. The CDR3 nucleotides read TGCGCCAGCAGCTCAAGCCCGGGACAGGGTGCAGATACGCAGTATTTT.

A few counts support this clonotype. This sequence joins TRBV3-1 and TRBJ1-2; D is ambiguous. From germline, CDR1 is LGHDT and CDR2 YNNKEL (reference sequence). The CDR3 length is 15 residues. V lost 1 base and J 7 bases, leaving 16 bases between the germline ends. As DNA, the CDR3 is TGTGCCAGCAGCCAAGGCCCTGACGGAGGGTCTGGCTACACCTTC. Translated: CASSQGPDGGSGYTF.

This clonotype has more than one count but fewer than ten. This chain joins TRBV5-1 and TRBJ2-1; 12 bases line up with TRBD2. The CDR3 totals 16 residues. V lost 4 bases and J lost 8; bases outside the gene matches: 10. Germline lookup yields CDR1 SGHRS and CDR2 YFSETQ. The CDR3 sequence is CASSTSGGPRGDEQFF. CDR3 sequence (DNA): TGCGCCAGCAGCACTAGCGGGGGGCCCCGAGGGGATGAGCAGTTCTTC.

The rearrangement joins TRBV5-1 to TRBJ1-1, with D unclear. Germline values: CDR1 SGHRS, CDR2 YFSETQ. The CDR3 runs to 14 residues. The V and J ends lost 1 base and 2 bases respectively, with 9 bases between them. CDR3 nucleotides: TGCGCCAGCAGCTTGAACCCCTTAAACACTGAAGCTTTCTTT. It translates to CASSLNPLNTEAFF.

The chain combines TRBV7-2 with TRBJ1-2; D perhaps matches TRBD1 (6 bases). From germline, CDR1 is SGHTA and CDR2 FQGNSA. V lost 4 bases and J lost 4, with 16 bases in between. The CDR3 length is 15 residues. CDR3 sequence reads: CASSSSGGRPYGYTF. CDR3 DNA: TGTGCCAGCAGCTCCTCGGGGGGCCGTCCCTATGGCTACACCTTC. Full variable domain (missing parts from reference TRBV7-2 and TRBJ1-2): GAGVSQSPSNKVTEKGKDVELRCDPISGHTALYWYRQSLGQGLEFLIYFQGNSAPDKSGLPSDRFSAERTGGSVSTLTIQRTQQEDSAVYLCASSSSGGRPYGYTFGSGTRLTVV.

This clonotype showed up just a few times. V gene TRBV29-1 combines with J gene TRBJ2-5; D ambiguous. The V gene's germline CDR1 is SQVTM and CDR2 ANQGSEA. V dropped 4 bases and J dropped 3 bases, with 12 bases sitting between them. CDR3 size: 13 residues. This CDR3 reads CSVVRAAKETQYF. CDR3 nucleotide sequence: TGCAGCGTTGTTAGGGCAGCAAAAGAGACCCAGTACTTC.

The CDR3 reads CASSPVRLQETQYF. The CDR3 DNA is TGTGCCAGCAGCCCCGTCAGGCTCCAAGAGACCCAGTACTTC. The J gene is TRBJ2-5, the V gene TRBV11-2, with D unresolved. The length of the CDR3 is 14 residues. Trimming removed 5 bases at V and 1 base at J, with 11 bases between. CDR1 and CDR2 from the germline V gene are SGHAT and FQNNGV.

This clonotype was counted a few times. The genes are TRBV29-1 and TRBJ1-2; no clear D. Trimming removed 4 bases at V and 7 bases at J, with 10 bases between. Germline V gene data show CDR1 as SQVTM and CDR2 as ANQGSEA. The CDR3 runs 11 residues. CDR3 protein: CSVGGSGGYTF. DNA for the CDR3: TGCAGCGTTGGGGGTTCCGGTGGCTACACCTTC.

CDR3 in amino acids: CASSPSGAGNQPQHF. Written as DNA, the CDR3 is TGTGCCAGCTCACCATCGGGGGCCGGCAATCAGCCCCAGCATTTT. This sequence joins TRBV18 and TRBJ1-5; a possible D gene is TRBD1 (6 bases). The length of the CDR3 is 15 residues. CDR1 is KGHSH, CDR2 LQKENI, per germline. V was cut by 2 bases and J by 2 bases, with 10 bases left in between.

There are a few counts of this clonotype. The chain combines TRBV6-2 or TRBV6-3 with TRBJ1-2, with a weak D call TRBD1 (6 bases). V was clipped by 7 bases and J by 3 bases, with 12 bases between them. The germline gives CDR1 MNHEY, CDR2 SVGEGT. There are 13 residues in the CDR3. The DNA of the CDR3 is TGTGCCAGCACCGAAAGGACAGACTATGGCTACACCTTC. Translating it yields CASTERTDYGYTF.